The subject of this entry is one T cell receptor (beta chain). Its antigen is still unknown. This sample is drawn from a study of T cell clones after liver transplantation. Study-level information: Three of eight recipients were HCV-positive; others had non-autoimmune, non-viral indications.

Method: immunoSEQ multiplex PCR; TCRdb's copy keeps in-frame clones and lacks some. The table lists roughly 80,000 clones, around four fifths of them singletons. This CDR3 region has 14 residues. V was clipped by 6 bases and J by 0 bases, with 10 bases between them. The germline V gene encodes CDR1 SNHLY and CDR2 FYNNEI. Study-level results: In a couple of subjects, few donor cells limited the measurable donor-reactive repertoire.

The sample consisted of CD4+ T cells from blood, taken at the 22-month timepoint. The genes are TRBV2 and TRBJ2-3; D not resolved. The TCR was taken from a human patient who received a liver transplant. The T cells may come from the graft donor. For the CDR3, the DNA is TGTGCCAGCAGGACGGGCCCAAGCACAGATACGCAGTATTTT. Translated: CASRTGPSTDTQYF.